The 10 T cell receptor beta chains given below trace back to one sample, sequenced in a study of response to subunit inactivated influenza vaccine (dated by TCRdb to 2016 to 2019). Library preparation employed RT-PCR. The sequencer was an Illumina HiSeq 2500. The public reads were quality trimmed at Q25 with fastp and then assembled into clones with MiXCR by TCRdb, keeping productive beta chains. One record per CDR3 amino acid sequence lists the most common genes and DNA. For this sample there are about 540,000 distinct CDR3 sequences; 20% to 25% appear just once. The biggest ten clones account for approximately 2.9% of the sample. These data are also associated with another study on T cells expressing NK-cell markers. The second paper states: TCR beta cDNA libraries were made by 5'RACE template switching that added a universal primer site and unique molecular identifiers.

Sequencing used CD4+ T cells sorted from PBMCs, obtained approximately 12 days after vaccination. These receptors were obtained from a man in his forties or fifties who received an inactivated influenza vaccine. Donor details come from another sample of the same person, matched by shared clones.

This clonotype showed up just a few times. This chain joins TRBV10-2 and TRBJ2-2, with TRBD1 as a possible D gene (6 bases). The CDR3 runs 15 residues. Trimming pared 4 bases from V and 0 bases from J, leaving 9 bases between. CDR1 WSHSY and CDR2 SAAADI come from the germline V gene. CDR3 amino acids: CASSVYRANTGELFF. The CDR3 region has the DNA TGCGCCAGCAGTGTTTACAGGGCGAACACCGGGGAGCTGTTTTTT.

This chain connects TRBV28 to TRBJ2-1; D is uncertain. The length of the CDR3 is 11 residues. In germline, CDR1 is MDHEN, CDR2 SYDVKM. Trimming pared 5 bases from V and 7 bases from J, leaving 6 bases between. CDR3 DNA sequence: TGTGCCAGCAGTGTTACTAATGAGCAGTTCTTC. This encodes CASSVTNEQFF. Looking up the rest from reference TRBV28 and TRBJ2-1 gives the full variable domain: DVKVTQSSRYLVKRTGEKVFLECVQDMDHENMFWYRQDPGLGLRLIYFSYDVKMKEKGDIPEGYSVSREKKERFSLILESASTNQTSMYLCASSVTNEQFFGPGTRLTVL.

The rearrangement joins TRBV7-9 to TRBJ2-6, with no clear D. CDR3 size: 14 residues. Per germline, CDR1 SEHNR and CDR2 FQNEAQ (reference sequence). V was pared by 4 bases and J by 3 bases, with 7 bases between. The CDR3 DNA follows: TGTGCCAGCAGCTCTACCGGTGGGGCCAACGTCCTGACTTTC. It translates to CASSSTGGANVLTF. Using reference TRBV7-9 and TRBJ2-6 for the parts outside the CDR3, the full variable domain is DTGVSQNPRHKITKRGQNVTFRCDPISEHNRLYWYRQTLGQGPEFLTYFQNEAQLEKSRLLSDRFSAERPKGSFSTLEIQRTEQGDSAMYLCASSSTGGANVLTFGAGSRLTVL.

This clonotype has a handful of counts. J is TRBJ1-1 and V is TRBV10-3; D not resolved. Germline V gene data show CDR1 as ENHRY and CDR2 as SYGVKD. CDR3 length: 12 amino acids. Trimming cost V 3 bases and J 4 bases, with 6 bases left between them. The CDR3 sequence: CAISEDGTEAFF. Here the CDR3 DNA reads TGTGCCATCAGTGAAGATGGCACTGAAGCTTTCTTT.

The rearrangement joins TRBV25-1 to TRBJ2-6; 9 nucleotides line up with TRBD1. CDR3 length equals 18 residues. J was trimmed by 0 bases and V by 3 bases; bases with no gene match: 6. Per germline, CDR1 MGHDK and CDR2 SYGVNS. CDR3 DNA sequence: TGTGCCAGCAGTGACCACAGGGGGCGTAGCTCTGGGGCCAACGTCCTGACTTTC. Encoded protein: CASSDHRGRSSGANVLTF.

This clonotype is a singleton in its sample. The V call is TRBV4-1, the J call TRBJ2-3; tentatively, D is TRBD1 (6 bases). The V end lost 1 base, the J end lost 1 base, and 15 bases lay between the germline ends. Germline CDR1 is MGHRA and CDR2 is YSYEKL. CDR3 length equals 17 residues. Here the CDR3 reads CASSQGQGNYRTDTQYF. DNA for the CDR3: TGCGCCAGCAGCCAAGGTCAGGGGAATTATCGCACAGATACGCAGTATTTT.

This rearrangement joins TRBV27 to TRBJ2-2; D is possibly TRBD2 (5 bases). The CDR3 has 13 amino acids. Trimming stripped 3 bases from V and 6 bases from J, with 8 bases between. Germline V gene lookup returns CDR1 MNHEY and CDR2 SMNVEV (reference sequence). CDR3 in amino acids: CASSFVEAGELFF. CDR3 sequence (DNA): TGTGCCAGCAGTTTTGTGGAGGCCGGGGAGCTGTTTTTT.

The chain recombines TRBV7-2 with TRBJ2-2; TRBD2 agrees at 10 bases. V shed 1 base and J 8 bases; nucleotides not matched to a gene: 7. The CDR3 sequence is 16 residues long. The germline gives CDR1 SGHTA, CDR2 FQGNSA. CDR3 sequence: CASSLGPSGSSGELFF. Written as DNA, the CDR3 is TGTGCCAGCAGCTTAGGGCCTAGCGGGAGTTCGGGGGAGCTGTTTTTT.

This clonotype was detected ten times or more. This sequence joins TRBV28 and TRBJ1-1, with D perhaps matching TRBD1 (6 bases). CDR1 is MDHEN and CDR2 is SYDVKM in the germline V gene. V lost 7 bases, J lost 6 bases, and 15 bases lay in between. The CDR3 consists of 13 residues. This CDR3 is CASNRGGGPEAFF. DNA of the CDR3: TGTGCCAGCAACCGCGGGGGGGGCCCTGAAGCTTTCTTT.

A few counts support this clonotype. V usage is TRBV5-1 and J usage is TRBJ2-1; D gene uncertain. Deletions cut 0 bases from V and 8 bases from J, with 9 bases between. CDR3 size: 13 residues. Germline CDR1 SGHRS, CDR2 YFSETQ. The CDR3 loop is CASSLDDGYEQFF. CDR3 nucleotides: TGCGCCAGCAGCTTGGACGATGGTTATGAGCAGTTCTTC. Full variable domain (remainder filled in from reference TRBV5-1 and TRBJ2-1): KAGVTQTPRYLIKTRGQQVTLSCSPISGHRSVSWYQQTPGQGLQFLFEYFSETQRNKGNFPGRFSGRQFSNSRSEMNVSTLELGDSALYLCASSLDDGYEQFFGPGTRLTVL.